What follows are 21 T cell receptor beta chains derived from one specimen sequenced in a study of blood T cells in healthy people across ages. The authors ran a second PCR of roughly 6 to 12 cycles using a sample-barcoded 5' primer and a J-beta primer mix. Each CDR3 protein gets one entry after TCRdb re-called the 5' RACE reads with MiXCR. This table has some 940,000 distinct CDR3 sequences, about 28% appearing once. The sample also formed part of further work on T cells of mothers and their children.

Sequenced sample: blood. These receptors were collected from a woman aged 40 to 50 in good health.

This chain connects TRBV24-1 to TRBJ2-2; D gene ambiguous. The CDR3 is 13 amino acids. CDR1 is KGHDR and CDR2 is SFDVKD in the germline V gene. V lost 0 bases and J lost 6, with 4 bases in between. The CDR3 DNA is TGTGCCACCAGTGATTTGCTCTCCGGGGAGCTGTTTTTT. Translating gives CATSDLLSGELFF.

A remark on this clonotype: Germline and junction disagree at one end, which may indicate a read error. The V and J genes are TRBV20-1 and TRBJ1-2; D is unresolved. Looked up from germline, CDR1 is DFQATT and CDR2 is SNEGSKA (reference sequence). The CDR3 loop spans 13 amino acids. CDR3 bases: TGCAGTGCCACCGCAGGTTCGGGCTATGGCTACATCTTC. Translating gives CSATAGSGYGYIF.

J is TRBJ2-7 and V is TRBV7-2; 9 nucleotides match TRBD2. The V and J ends lost 5 bases and 1 base, in that order; junction bases with no gene match: 15. Germline V gene lookup returns CDR1 SGHTA and CDR2 FQGNSA. The CDR3 is 18 amino acids. For the CDR3, the DNA is TGTGCCAGCAGCCGTGTACTTCCTAGCGGGGCTCTATCCTACGAGCAGTACTTC. Protein product: CASSRVLPSGALSYEQYF.

The V gene is TRBV7-2, the J gene TRBJ1-2; 7 bases agree with TRBD1. This CDR3 comprises 14 residues. In germline, CDR1 is SGHTA, CDR2 FQGNSA. J gave up 4 bases and V 6 bases, and 8 bases lay outside the gene matches. The CDR3 sequence: CASSIRQGVYGYTF. CDR3 DNA: TGTGCCAGCAGTATCAGACAGGGCGTCTATGGCTACACCTTC.

The V and J genes are TRBV6-6 and TRBJ1-1, with D possibly being TRBD1 (5 bases). Germline V gene lookup returns CDR1 MNHNY and CDR2 SVGAGI (reference sequence). Trimming cost V 5 bases and J 4 bases, with 17 bases left between them. The CDR3 runs 15 residues. CDR3 region: CASSTPEGRSTEAFF. The CDR3 DNA reads TGTGCCAGCAGTACGCCCGAGGGACGGAGCACTGAAGCTTTCTTT.

The rearrangement links TRBV12-3 or TRBV12-4 to TRBJ1-1; D might be TRBD1 (6 bases). V was shortened by 5 bases and J by 2 bases, with 18 bases between the two germline ends. CDR3 length: 16 amino acids. The CDR3 sequence is CASSQGKGWGNTEAFF. The CDR3 nucleotides are TGTGCCAGCAGTCAGGGGAAGGGATGGGGAAACACTGAAGCTTTCTTT.

There are a few counts of this clonotype. J is TRBJ2-1 and V is TRBV12-3 or TRBV12-4, with 8 bases matching TRBD1. The junction had 11 bases not matched to a gene; V was cut back by 4 bases and J by 15 bases. There are 13 residues in the CDR3. The chain's CDR3 is CASSSTSDREWFF. The CDR3 region has the DNA TGTGCCAGCAGTTCGACGTCGGACAGGGAATGGTTCTTC.

This chain uses TRBV6-4 with TRBJ2-2; weak D call: TRBD2 (5 bases). The V and J ends lost 5 bases and 7 bases respectively, with 8 bases between them. The CDR3 consists of 12 residues. Germline V CDR1 and CDR2: MRHNA, SNTAGT. The CDR3 DNA sequence: TGTGCCAGCAGTCCGGGAAGCGGGGAGCTGTTTTTT. It yields the protein CASSPGSGELFF.

The chain couples TRBV6-6 to TRBJ2-2; no clear D gene. V lost 0 bases, J lost 0 bases, and 2 bases lay in between. The CDR3 runs 14 residues. CDR1 and CDR2 from the germline V gene are MNHNY and SVGAGI (reference sequence). For the CDR3, the DNA is TGTGCCAGCAGTTACTCTACGAACACCGGGGAGCTGTTTTTT. Translating gives CASSYSTNTGELFF.

This clonotype was seen more than once but under ten times. V usage is TRBV5-1 and J usage is TRBJ1-2; TRBD1 is a possible D gene (5 bases). Germline CDR1 and CDR2: SGHRS and YFSETQ. V lost 4 bases to trimming and J lost 0 bases, with 16 bases between them. The CDR3 contains 16 residues. In nucleotides, the CDR3 is TGCGCCAGCAGCCAGGGACGGAATCAAGCTAACTATGGCTACACCTTC. It yields the protein CASSQGRNQANYGYTF.

The gene calls are TRBV6-5 and TRBJ1-5, with D uncertain. V was clipped by 1 base and J by 2 bases, with 9 bases between them. The CDR3 is made up of 15 amino acids. From germline, CDR1 is MNHEY and CDR2 SVGAGI. The CDR3 coding sequence is TGTGCCAGCAGTTACTGGGGAATCGGCAATCAGCCCCAGCATTTT. Translating it yields CASSYWGIGNQPQHF.

This clonotype was seen many times. This chain uses TRBV7-2 with TRBJ2-3, with a tentative D call TRBD2 (6 bases). CDR1 and CDR2 from the germline V gene are SGHTA and FQGNSA. V was shortened by 5 bases and J by 2 bases, with 17 bases between the two germline ends. The CDR3 runs 16 residues. The CDR3 here is CASSPSAAGLTDTQYF. DNA for the CDR3: TGTGCCAGCAGCCCATCAGCGGCGGGGCTCACAGATACGCAGTATTTT.

As concerns this clonotype: A junction boundary mismatches the germline segment, possibly from a read error. The chain recombines TRBV28 with TRBJ2-7, with no clear D. Germline CDR1 and CDR2: MDHEN and SYDVKM. This CDR3 comprises 13 residues. The CDR3 DNA reads as TGTGCCGGCAGTTATATAGTGGCCCACGAGCAGTACTTC. Translated: CAGSYIVAHEQYF.

The chain recombines TRBV7-9 with TRBJ2-3, with a possible D match to TRBD1 (6 bases). Trimming cost V 8 bases and J 2 bases, with 17 bases left between them. Germline lookup yields CDR1 SEHNR and CDR2 FQNEAQ (reference sequence). CDR3 length: 15 amino acids. CDR3 sequence reads: CASPIQGGNTDTQYF. CDR3 nucleotide sequence: TGTGCCAGCCCGATCCAAGGGGGAAACACAGATACGCAGTATTTT.

This clonotype was found many times. The rearrangement joins TRBV4-1 to TRBJ2-3, with no clear D. The CDR3 is 11 amino acids. Germline CDR1 MGHRA, CDR2 YSYEKL. V lost 5 bases to trimming and J lost 4 bases, with 4 bases between them. The chain's CDR3 is CASSIADTQYF. CDR3 DNA sequence: TGCGCCAGCAGCATAGCAGATACGCAGTATTTT.

This rearrangement joins TRBV4-3 to TRBJ2-3; TRBD1 is a possible D gene (5 bases). The germline V gene encodes CDR1 LGHNA and CDR2 YSLEER. This CDR3 has 14 amino acids. Deletions cut 0 bases from V and 4 bases from J, with 8 bases between. CDR3 sequence (DNA): TGCGCCAGCAGCCAAGATCTAGGGGCAGATACGCAGTATTTT. This translates into CASSQDLGADTQYF.

This chain links TRBV2 with TRBJ1-5; a weak D match, TRBD1 (6 bases). The germline CDR1 and CDR2 sequences are SNHLY and FYNNEI. This CDR3 is 15 amino acids long. With 8 bases removed from V and 2 bases from J, the gap between germline ends came to 16 bases. The DNA of the CDR3 is TGTGCCAGCGATCCTTACAGGACAGGCAATCAGCCCCAGCATTTT. Amino acids: CASDPYRTGNQPQHF.

This clonotype was counted a few times. The V call is TRBV4-3, the J call TRBJ2-3; no firm D call. CDR1 LGHNA and CDR2 YSLEER come from the germline V gene. Deletions cut 1 base from V and 6 bases from J, with 11 bases between. The CDR3 spans 14 residues. CDR3 in DNA: TGCGCCAGCAGCCAAGTGGCCCCGACGGATACGCAGTATTTT. Translating it yields CASSQVAPTDTQYF.

This clonotype was observed many times. The gene calls are TRBV10-3 and TRBJ2-7, with TRBD1 identical over 8 bases. V dropped 0 bases and J dropped 7; count of bases not matched to a gene: 8. CDR1 and CDR2 (germline): ENHRY, SYGVKD. The CDR3 consists of 15 residues. The CDR3, as DNA: TGTGCCATCAGTGAGTCGAGGCAGGGGGCCGGGGAGCAGTACTTC. Its translation is CAISESRQGAGEQYF.

This clonotype was seen at least ten times. The chain recombines TRBV7-6 with TRBJ2-1; D is possibly TRBD1 (6 bases). Trimming took off 4 bases at V and 4 bases at J, with 14 bases between the two ends. This CDR3 region has 15 residues. The germline CDR1 and CDR2 sequences are SGHVS and FNYEAQ. The CDR3 DNA is TGTGCCAGCAGCTCGACCGGGACACCTTACAATGAGCAGTTCTTC. It encodes CASSSTGTPYNEQFF. Based on the CDR3 plus reference TRBV7-6 and TRBJ2-1, the full variable domain is GAGVSQSPRYKVTKRGQDVALRCDPISGHVSLYWYRQALGQGPEFLTYFNYEAQQDKSGLPNDRFSAERPEGSISTLTIQRTEQRDSAMYRCASSSTGTPYNEQFFGPGTRLTVL.

With regard to this clonotype: This may come from a read error, since a much larger clone is one base off. The chain uses TRBV6-2 or TRBV6-3 and TRBJ2-1, with 7 bases that match TRBD1. CDR3 length equals 14 residues. CDR1 and CDR2 from the germline V gene are MNHEY and SVGEGT. Trimming removed 7 bases from V and 6 bases from J; junction bases left unmatched: 9. CDR3: CASKGARSRNEQFF. For the CDR3, the DNA is TGTGCCAGCAAGGGGGCTAGATCCCGCAATGAGCAGTTCTTC.